The rows below give T cell receptor beta chains drawn from one sample of a study of T cell responses to AZD1222 COVID-19 vaccine. The repertoire was sequenced with immunoSEQ multiplex PCR; TCRdb's copy has only in-frame clones and lacks some. This table has more than 150,000 clones, about 90% appearing once. The sample consisted of peripheral blood, taken on day 0 of AZD1222 vaccination. These receptor sequences come from an adult in good health. CDR3s include the opening cysteine and the closing phenylalanine or tryptophan. The D gene is left open where the match is weak.

length | D | J | V | CDR3 | DNA
15 | TRBD2 | TRBJ2-2 | TRBV5-5 | CASSFSGGNTGELFF | TGTGCCAGCAGCTTTAGCGGGGGGAACACCGGGGAGCTGTTTTTT
16 | - | TRBJ1-3 | TRBV7-9 | CASSPGSWNAGNTIYF | TGTGCCAGCAGCCCAGGATCCTGGAACGCTGGAAACACCATATATTTT
14 | TRBD1 | TRBJ1-2 | TRBV28 | CASSLPGQAIGYTF | TGTGCCAGCAGTTTACCAGGACAGGCAATCGGCTACACCTTC
15 | - | TRBJ1-2 | TRBV28 | CASSLPRLDGYGYTF | TGTGCCAGCAGCCTCCCCCGGCTCGATGGGTATGGCTACACCTTC
13 | - | TRBJ2-5 | TRBV18 | CASSPRRKETQYF | TGTGCCAGCTCACCGCGGCGGAAAGAGACCCAGTACTTC
13 | - | TRBJ2-7 | TRBV28 | CASSFVVPYEQYF | TGTGCCAGCAGTTTTGTTGTCCCCTACGAGCAGTACTTC
12 | TRBD1 | TRBJ2-7 | TRBV12-3/TRBV12-4 | CASSPDRQTQYF | TGTGCCAGCAGCCCGGACAGGCAGACGCAGTACTTC
20 | TRBD2 | TRBJ2-3 | TRBV19 | CASSITGVTSGSIRKDTQYF | TGTGCCAGTAGTATCACCGGTGTGACTAGCGGGAGTATCCGGAAAGATACGCAGTATTTT
17 | - | TRBJ2-3 | TRBV7-2 | CASSSRQGRGFTDTQYF | TGTGCCAGCAGCTCCCGACAGGGGAGGGGGTTCACAGATACGCAGTATTTT
14 | - | TRBJ2-3 | TRBV2 | CASGADPGTDTQYF | TGTGCCAGCGGGGCCGACCCTGGCACAGATACGCAGTATTTT
15 | TRBD2 | TRBJ2-3 | TRBV2 | CASSFVGGAGDTQYF | TGTGCCAGCAGTTTTGTCGGGGGGGCAGGTGATACGCAGTATTTT